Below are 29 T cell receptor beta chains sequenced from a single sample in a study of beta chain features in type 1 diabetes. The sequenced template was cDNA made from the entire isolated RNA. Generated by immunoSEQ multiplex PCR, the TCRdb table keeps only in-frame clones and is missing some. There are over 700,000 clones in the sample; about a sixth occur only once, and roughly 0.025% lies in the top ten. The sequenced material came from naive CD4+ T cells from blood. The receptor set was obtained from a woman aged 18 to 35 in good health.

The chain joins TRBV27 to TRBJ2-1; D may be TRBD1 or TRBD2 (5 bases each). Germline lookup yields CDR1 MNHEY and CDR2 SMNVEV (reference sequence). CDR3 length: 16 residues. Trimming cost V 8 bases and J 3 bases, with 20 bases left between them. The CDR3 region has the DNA TGTGCCAGCGTCCGTAGGGGAGATGGGGACTACAATGAGCAGTTCTTC. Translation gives CASVRRGDGDYNEQFF.

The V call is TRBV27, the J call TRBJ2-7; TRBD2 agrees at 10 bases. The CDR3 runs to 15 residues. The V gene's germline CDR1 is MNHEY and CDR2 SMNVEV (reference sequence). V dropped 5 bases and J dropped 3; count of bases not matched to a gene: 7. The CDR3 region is CASSPPASGSYEQYF. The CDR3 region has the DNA TGTGCCAGCAGTCCTCCGGCTAGCGGGAGCTACGAGCAGTACTTC.

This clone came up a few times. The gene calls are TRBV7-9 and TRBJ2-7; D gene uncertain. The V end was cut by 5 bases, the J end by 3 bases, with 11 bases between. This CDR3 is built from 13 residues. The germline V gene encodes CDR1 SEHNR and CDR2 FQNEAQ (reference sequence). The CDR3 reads CASSPSPHYEQYF. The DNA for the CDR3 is TGTGCCAGCAGCCCGTCTCCCCACTACGAGCAGTACTTC.

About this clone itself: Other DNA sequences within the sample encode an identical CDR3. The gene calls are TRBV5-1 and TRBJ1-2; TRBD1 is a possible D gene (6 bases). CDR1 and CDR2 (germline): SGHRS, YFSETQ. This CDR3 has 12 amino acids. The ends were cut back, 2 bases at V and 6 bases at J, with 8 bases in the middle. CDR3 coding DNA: TGCGCCAGCAGCTTATCAGGGGATGGCTACACCTTC. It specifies CASSLSGDGYTF. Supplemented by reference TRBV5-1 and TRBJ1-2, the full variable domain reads KAGVTQTPRYLIKTRGQQVTLSCSPISGHRSVSWYQQTPGQGLQFLFEYFSETQRNKGNFPGRFSGRQFSNSRSEMNVSTLELGDSALYLCASSLSGDGYTFGSGTRLTVV.

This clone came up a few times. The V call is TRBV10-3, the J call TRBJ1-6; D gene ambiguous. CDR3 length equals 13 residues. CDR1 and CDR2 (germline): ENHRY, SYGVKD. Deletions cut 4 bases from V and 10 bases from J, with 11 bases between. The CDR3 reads CAISAVGASPLHF. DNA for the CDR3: TGTGCCATCAGTGCAGTTGGAGCCTCACCCCTCCACTTT.

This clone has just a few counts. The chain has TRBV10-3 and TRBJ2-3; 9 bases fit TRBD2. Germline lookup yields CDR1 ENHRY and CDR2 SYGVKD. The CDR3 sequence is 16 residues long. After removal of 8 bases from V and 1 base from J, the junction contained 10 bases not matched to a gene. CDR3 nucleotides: TGTGCCATCCAAGTTTCCCGACTAGCGGGCACAGATACGCAGTATTTT. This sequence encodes CAIQVSRLAGTDTQYF.

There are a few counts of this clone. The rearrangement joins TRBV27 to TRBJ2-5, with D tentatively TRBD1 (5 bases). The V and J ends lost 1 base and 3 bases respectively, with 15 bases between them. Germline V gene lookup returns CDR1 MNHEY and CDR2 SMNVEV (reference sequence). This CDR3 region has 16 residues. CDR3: CASSLLGAGSKETQYF. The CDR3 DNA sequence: TGTGCCAGCAGTTTATTAGGGGCAGGTTCTAAAGAGACCCAGTACTTC.

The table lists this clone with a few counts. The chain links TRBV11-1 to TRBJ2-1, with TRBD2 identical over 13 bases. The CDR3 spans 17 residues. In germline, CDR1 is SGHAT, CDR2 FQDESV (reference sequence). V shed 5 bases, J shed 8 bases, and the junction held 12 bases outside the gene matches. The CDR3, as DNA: TGTGCCAGCAGCCCCCTCCCCGGACTAGCGGGAGAGGATGAGCAGTTCTTC. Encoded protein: CASSPLPGLAGEDEQFF.

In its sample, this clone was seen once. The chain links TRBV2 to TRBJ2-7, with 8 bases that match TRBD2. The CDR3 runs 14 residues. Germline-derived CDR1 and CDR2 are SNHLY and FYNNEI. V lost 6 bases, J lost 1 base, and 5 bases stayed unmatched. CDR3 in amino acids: CASSGLASSYEQYF. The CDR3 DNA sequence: TGTGCCAGCAGCGGACTAGCCTCTTCCTACGAGCAGTACTTC.

CDR3 nucleotide sequence: TGTGCCAGCAGTCCCGGGACTAGCGGGAGTAAGACCCAGTACTTC. Protein product: CASSPGTSGSKTQYF. V usage is TRBV11-1 and J usage is TRBJ2-5, with 14 bases aligning to TRBD2. V lost 6 bases, J lost 6 bases, and 6 bases stayed unmatched. The V gene's germline CDR1 is SGHAT and CDR2 FQDESV (reference sequence). The CDR3 sequence is 15 residues long.

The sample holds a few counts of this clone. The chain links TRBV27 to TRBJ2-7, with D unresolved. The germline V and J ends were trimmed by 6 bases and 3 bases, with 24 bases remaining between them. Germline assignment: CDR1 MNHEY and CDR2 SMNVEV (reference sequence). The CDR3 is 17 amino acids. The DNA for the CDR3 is TGTGCCAGCAGGCCCGAGATATCACCGCACGCGGACTACGAGCAGTACTTC. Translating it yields CASRPEISPHADYEQYF.

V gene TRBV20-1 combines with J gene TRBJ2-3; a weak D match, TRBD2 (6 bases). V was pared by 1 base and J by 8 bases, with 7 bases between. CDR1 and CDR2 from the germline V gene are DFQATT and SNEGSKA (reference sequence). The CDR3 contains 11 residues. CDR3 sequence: CSARAGVTQYF. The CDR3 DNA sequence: TGCAGTGCTAGAGCGGGGGTTACGCAGTATTTT.

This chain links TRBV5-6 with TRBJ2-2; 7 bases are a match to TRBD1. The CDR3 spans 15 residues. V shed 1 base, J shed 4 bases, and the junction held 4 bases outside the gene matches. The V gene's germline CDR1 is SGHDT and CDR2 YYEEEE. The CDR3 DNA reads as TGTGCCAGCAGCTTGACAGGGGTGGGCACCGGGGAGCTGTTTTTT. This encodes CASSLTGVGTGELFF.

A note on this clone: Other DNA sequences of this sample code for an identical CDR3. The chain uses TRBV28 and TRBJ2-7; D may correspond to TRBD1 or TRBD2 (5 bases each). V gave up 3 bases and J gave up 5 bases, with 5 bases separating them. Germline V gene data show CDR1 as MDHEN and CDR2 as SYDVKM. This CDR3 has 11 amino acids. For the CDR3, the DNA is TGTGCCAGCAGTTTGGGGGACGAGCAGTACTTC. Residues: CASSLGDEQYF.

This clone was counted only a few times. CDR3 protein: CASSFSVGRYNEQFF. In DNA, the CDR3 is TGTGCCAGCAGCTTTTCGGTGGGACGCTACAATGAGCAGTTCTTC. V usage is TRBV5-4 and J usage is TRBJ2-1; D is perhaps TRBD1 or TRBD2 (5 bases each). V lost 2 bases and J 3 bases, leaving 12 bases between the germline ends. CDR3 length: 15 amino acids. Germline CDR1 and CDR2: SGHNT and YYREEE (reference sequence).

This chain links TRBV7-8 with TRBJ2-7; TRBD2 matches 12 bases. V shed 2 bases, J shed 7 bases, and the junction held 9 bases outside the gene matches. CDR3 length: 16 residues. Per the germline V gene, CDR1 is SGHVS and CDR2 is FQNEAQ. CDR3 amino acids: CASSLLQTSGSSEQYF. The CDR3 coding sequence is TGTGCCAGCAGCTTACTACAGACTAGCGGGAGTAGTGAGCAGTACTTC.

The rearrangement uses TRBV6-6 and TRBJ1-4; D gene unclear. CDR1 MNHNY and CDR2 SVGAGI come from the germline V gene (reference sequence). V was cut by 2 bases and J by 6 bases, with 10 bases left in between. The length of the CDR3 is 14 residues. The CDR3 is CASSYGSAYEKLFF. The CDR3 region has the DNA TGTGCCAGCAGTTACGGCAGCGCATATGAAAAACTGTTTTTT.

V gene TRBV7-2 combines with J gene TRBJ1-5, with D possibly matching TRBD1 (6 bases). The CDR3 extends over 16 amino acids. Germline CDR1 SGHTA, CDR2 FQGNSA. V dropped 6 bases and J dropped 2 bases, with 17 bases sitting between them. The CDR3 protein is CASSSTGTTGNQPQHF. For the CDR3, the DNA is TGTGCCAGCAGTTCCACAGGGACTACAGGCAATCAGCCCCAGCATTTT.

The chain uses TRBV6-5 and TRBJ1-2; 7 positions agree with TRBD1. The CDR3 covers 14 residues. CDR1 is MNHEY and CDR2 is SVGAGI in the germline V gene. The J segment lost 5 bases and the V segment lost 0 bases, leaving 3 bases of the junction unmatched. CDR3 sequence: CASSYSEGAYGYTF. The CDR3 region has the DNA TGTGCCAGCAGTTACTCGGAGGGGGCTTATGGCTACACCTTC.

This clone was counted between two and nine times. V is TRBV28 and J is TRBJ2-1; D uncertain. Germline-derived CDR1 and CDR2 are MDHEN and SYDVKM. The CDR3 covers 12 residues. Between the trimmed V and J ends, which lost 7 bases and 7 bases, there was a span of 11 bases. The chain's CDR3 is CASTSRLNEQFF. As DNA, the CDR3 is TGTGCCAGCACCTCCCGGCTTAATGAGCAGTTCTTC.

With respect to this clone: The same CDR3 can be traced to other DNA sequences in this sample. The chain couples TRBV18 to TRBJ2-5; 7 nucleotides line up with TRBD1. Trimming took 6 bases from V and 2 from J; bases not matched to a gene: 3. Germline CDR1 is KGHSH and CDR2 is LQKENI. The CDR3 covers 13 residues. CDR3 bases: TGTGCCAGCTCCCTGGACAGGCAAGAGACCCAGTACTTC. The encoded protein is CASSLDRQETQYF.

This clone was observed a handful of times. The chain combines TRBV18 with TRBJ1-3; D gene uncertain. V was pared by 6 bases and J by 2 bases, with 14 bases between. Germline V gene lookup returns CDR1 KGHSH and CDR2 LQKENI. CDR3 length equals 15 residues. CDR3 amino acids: CASSPGLTAGNTIYF. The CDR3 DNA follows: TGTGCCAGCTCCCCTGGTCTGACGGCTGGAAACACCATATATTTT.

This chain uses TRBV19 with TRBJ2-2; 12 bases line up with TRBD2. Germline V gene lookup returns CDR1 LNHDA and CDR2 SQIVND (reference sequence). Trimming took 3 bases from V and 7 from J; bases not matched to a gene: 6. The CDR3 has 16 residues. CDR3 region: CASSIRPSGRVGELFF. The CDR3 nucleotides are TGTGCCAGTAGTATCCGTCCTAGCGGGAGGGTCGGGGAGCTGTTTTTT.

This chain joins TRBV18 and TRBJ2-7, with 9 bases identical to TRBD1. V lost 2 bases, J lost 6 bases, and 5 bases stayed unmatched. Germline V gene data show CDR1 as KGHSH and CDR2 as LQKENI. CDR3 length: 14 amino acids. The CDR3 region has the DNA TGTGCCAGCTCACCAACGACAGGGGGATCCGAGCAGTACTTC. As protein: CASSPTTGGSEQYF.

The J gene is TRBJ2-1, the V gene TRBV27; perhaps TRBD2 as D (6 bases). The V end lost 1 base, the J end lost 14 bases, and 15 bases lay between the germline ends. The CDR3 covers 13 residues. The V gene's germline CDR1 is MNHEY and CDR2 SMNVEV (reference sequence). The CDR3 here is CASSLYGARREFF. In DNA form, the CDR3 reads TGTGCCAGCAGTTTATACGGAGCGCGGAGGGAGTTCTTC.

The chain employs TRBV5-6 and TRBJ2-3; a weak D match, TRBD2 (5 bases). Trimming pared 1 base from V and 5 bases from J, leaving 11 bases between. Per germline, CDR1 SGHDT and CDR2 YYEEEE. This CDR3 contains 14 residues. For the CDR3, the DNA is TGTGCCAGCAGCTTGTCGGGGATCGGAGATACGCAGTATTTT. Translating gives CASSLSGIGDTQYF.

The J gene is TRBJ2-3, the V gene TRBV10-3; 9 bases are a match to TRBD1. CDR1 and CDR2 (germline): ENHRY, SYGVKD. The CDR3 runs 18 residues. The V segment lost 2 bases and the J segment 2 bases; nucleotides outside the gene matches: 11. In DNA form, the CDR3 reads TGTGCCATCAGTGAGCCGGGACAGGGTTCCACAGTCACAGATACGCAGTATTTT. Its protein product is CAISEPGQGSTVTDTQYF.

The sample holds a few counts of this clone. DNA for the CDR3: TGTGCCAGCAGCTTTCCCGCAACACAGGGGCTACGGCCCCAGTACTTC. It is translated as CASSFPATQGLRPQYF. The genes are TRBV7-9 and TRBJ2-5; 7 bases agree with TRBD1. This CDR3 is built from 16 residues. V dropped 3 bases and J dropped 9; count of bases not matched to a gene: 16. CDR1 SEHNR and CDR2 FQNEAQ come from the germline V gene (reference sequence).

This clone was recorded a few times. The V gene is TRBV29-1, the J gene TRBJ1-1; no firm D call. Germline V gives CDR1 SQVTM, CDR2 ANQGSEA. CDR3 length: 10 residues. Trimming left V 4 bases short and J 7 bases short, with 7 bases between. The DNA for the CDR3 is TGCAGCGTTGTGGCGGGTGAAGCTTTCTTT. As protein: CSVVAGEAFF.